Given below is one T cell receptor beta chain in context. This record belongs to a study of blood T cell repertoires in COVID-19. Study summary: The United States, Italy and Spain supplied acute and convalescent COVID-19 samples. T cells, B-cell-depleted T cells, or PBMCs provided the cDNA or gDNA that served as material.

How the authors handled the data: It was from reference gene primer amplification that nucleated cell counts were estimated. Clones were read by immunoSEQ multiplex PCR, and TCRdb kept only the in-frame ones, dropping some. V, J and clone size reflect that table, while D and trimming were determined from the DNA. Among about 100,000 clones listed, 90% were seen once. Trimming left V 0 bases short and J 6 bases short, with 8 bases between. The CDR3 has 14 residues. Germline loops: CDR1 LGHNA, CDR2 YSLEER. The sample comprised peripheral blood. The sequence was obtained from a man aged 60 to 75 with acute or convalescent COVID-19. The chain couples TRBV4-3 to TRBJ2-2; tentative D call: TRBD2 (5 bases). The CDR3 coding sequence is TGCGCCAGCAGCCAAGATTCCGGGGCCGGGGAGCTGTTTTTT. Its protein product is CASSQDSGAGELFF.